A single sample gave rise to the 8 T cell receptor beta chains below, sequenced in a study of PD-1 blockade in classical Hodgkin lymphoma. Indicated time point: cycle 4 day 1 (C4D1), after less than 7 weeks of nivolumab. Each of the patients experienced relapse following autologous stem cell transplantation, and their brentuximab vedotin exposure differed. Produced via immunoSEQ multiplex PCR; TCRdb's table is partial and in-frame only. The sample records 20,000 or so clones, 65% to 80% being singletons. The material was peripheral blood mononuclear cells (PBMCs), obtained before the fourth cycle of nivolumab. The receptors stem from a human donor with classical Hodgkin lymphoma.

This clone was seen only once. The chain links TRBV5-4 to TRBJ2-2, with TRBD1 identical over 8 bases. V lost 4 bases to trimming and J lost 1 base; unmatched junction nucleotides: 3. This CDR3 region has 15 residues. The germline V gene encodes CDR1 SGHNT and CDR2 YYREEE (reference sequence). The CDR3: CASSPGTGNTGELFF. In nucleotides, the CDR3 is TGTGCCAGCAGCCCCGGGACAGGGAACACCGGGGAGCTGTTTTTT.

This chain joins TRBV7-8 and TRBJ2-1, with D possibly being TRBD1 (6 bases). Germline CDR1 SGHVS, CDR2 FQNEAQ. The CDR3 consists of 16 residues. The V gene lost 5 bases and the J gene lost 7 bases, with 21 bases spanning the gap. Written as DNA, the CDR3 is TGTGCCAGCAGCCCCCAGGACAGTCGCCTCAGGAATGAGCAGTTCTTC. This encodes CASSPQDSRLRNEQFF.

This clone was seen just once. This CDR3 reads CASRIDGSSYNEQFF. CDR3 coding DNA: TGCGCCAGCCGAATTGACGGGAGCTCCTACAATGAGCAGTTCTTC. The chain carries TRBV5-1 and TRBJ2-1; D might be TRBD2 (6 bases). Germline V lookup: CDR1 SGHRS, CDR2 YFSETQ. The CDR3 is 15 amino acids. V was cut by 7 bases and J by 0 bases, with 14 bases left in between.

This clone was picked up one time. V and J are TRBV29-1 and TRBJ2-1; TRBD1 might be the D (6 bases). The CDR3 consists of 14 residues. The ends were cut back, 6 bases at V and 4 bases at J, with 16 bases in the middle. The V gene's germline CDR1 is SQVTM and CDR2 ANQGSEA. DNA for the CDR3: TGCAGCGTGGTAAACAGGGAGCCTTACAATGAGCAGTTCTTC. Translated, it gives CSVVNREPYNEQFF.

The rearrangement links TRBV19 to TRBJ2-2; the match to TRBD1 covers 9 bases. The trim removed 10 bases at V and 6 bases at J, leaving 3 bases unmatched. The CDR3 is 12 residues long. In germline, CDR1 is LNHDA, CDR2 SQIVND (reference sequence). In DNA form, the CDR3 reads TGTGCCATCCGGGACAGGGCCGGGGAGCTGTTTTTT. Protein product: CAIRDRAGELFF.

Turning to this clone: Other DNA sequences in this sample translate to the same CDR3. The chain recombines TRBV5-1 with TRBJ2-1, with D perhaps TRBD2 (6 bases). This CDR3 is built from 15 residues. Germline V gene lookup returns CDR1 SGHRS and CDR2 YFSETQ. Trimming removed 1 base from V and 4 bases from J, with 12 bases in between. This CDR3 reads CASSLTSSPYNEQFF. CDR3 DNA sequence: TGCGCCAGCAGCTTGACTAGCAGTCCATACAATGAGCAGTTCTTC.

In this sample, this clone turned up a few times. The chain employs TRBV7-2 and TRBJ1-2; a weak D match, TRBD1 (5 bases). Germline V lookup: CDR1 SGHTA, CDR2 FQGNSA. The V and J ends lost 2 bases and 4 bases respectively, with 11 bases between them. This CDR3 has 14 residues. CDR3 nucleotides: TGTGCCAGCAGCTTATTGGGGCAGATCTATGGCTACACCTTC. It yields the protein CASSLLGQIYGYTF.

The J gene is TRBJ2-4, the V gene TRBV7-2, with D unclear. This CDR3 has 17 residues. V lost 1 base to trimming and J lost 0 bases, with 13 bases between them. Per the germline V gene, CDR1 is SGHTA and CDR2 is FQGNSA. CDR3 loop: CASSLVTSILAKNIQYF. CDR3 coding DNA: TGTGCCAGCAGCTTAGTTACATCAATACTAGCCAAAAACATTCAGTACTTC.